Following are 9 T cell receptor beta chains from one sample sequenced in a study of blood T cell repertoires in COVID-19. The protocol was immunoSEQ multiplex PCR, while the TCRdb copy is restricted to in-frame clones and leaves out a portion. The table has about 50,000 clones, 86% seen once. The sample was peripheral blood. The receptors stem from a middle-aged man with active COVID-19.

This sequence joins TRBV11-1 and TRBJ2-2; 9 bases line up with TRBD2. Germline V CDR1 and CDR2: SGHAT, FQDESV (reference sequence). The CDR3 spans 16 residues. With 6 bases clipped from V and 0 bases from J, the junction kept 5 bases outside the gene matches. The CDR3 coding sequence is TGTGCCAGCAGTTTTAGCGGGGGCGCGAACACCGGGGAGCTGTTTTTT. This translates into CASSFSGGANTGELFF.

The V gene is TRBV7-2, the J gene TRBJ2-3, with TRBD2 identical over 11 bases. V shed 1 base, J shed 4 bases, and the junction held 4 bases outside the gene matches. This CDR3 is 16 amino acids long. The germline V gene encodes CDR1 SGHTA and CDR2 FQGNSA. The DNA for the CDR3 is TGTGCCAGCAGCTTAGTAGGTAGCGGGAGGGCAGATACGCAGTATTTT. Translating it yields CASSLVGSGRADTQYF.

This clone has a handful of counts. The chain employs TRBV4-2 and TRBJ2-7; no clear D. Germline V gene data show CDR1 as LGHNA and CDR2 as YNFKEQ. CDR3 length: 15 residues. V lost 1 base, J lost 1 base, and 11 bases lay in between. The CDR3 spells CASSQAGTASYEQYF. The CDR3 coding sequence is TGTGCCAGCAGCCAAGCCGGTACAGCTTCCTACGAGCAGTACTTC.

CDR3 bases: TGTGCCAGCAGTTATGGACGGACAGGGGGTTCTGTGCAGTACTTC. This gives the protein CASSYGRTGGSVQYF. The chain recombines TRBV6-6 with TRBJ2-7, with TRBD1 identical over 10 bases. This CDR3 comprises 15 residues. The junction had 11 bases not matched to a gene; V was cut back by 3 bases and J by 9 bases. The V gene's germline CDR1 is MNHNY and CDR2 SVGAGI (reference sequence).

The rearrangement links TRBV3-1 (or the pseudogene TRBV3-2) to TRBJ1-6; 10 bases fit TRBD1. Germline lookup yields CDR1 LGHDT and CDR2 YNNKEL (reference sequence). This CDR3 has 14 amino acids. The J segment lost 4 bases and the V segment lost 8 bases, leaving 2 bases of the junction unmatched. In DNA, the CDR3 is TGTGCCAGCCGGACAGGGGGTTATAATTCACCCCTCCACTTT. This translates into CASRTGGYNSPLHF.

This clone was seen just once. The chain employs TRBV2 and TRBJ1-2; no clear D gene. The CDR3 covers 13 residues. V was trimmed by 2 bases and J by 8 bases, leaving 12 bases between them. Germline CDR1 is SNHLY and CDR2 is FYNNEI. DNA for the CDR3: TGTGCCAGCAGTGAACGGAAAACCGGGGGCTACACCTTC. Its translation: CASSERKTGGYTF.

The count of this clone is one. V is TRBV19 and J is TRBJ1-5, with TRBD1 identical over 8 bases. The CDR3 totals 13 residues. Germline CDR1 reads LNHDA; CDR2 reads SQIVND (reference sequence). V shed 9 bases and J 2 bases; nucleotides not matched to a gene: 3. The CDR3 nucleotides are TGTGCCAGGAGACAGGGGCGCAATCAGCCCCAGCATTTT. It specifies CARRQGRNQPQHF.

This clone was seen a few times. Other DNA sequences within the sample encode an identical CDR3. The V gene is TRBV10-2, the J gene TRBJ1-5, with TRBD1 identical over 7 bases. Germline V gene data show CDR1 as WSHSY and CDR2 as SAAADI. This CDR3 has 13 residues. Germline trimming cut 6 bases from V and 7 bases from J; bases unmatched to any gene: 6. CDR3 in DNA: TGCGCCAGCAGCGAGGGGGCGAGGCAGCCCCAGCATTTT. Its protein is CASSEGARQPQHF.

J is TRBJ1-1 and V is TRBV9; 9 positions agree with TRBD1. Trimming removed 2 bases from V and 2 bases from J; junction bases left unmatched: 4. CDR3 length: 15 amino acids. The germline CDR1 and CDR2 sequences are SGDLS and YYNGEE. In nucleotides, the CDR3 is TGTGCCAGCAGCGTCAGGGACAGGGCTAACACTGAAGCTTTCTTT. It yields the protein CASSVRDRANTEAFF.